The clone carrying this T cell receptor (beta chain) was seen many times. Trimming removed 3 bases at V and 0 bases at J, with 16 bases between. There are 16 residues in the CDR3. CDR1 is DFQATT and CDR2 is SNEGSKA in the germline V gene (reference sequence). The data were taken from a study of T-cell memory formation after mild COVID-19. TCRdb passed the 5' RACE reads through MiXCR, listing each CDR3 protein once. The sample carries about 400,000 distinct CDR3 sequences, 20% to 30% recorded once. Sample: PBMCs or a T cell subset sorted from them (not recorded which). V usage is TRBV20-1 and J usage is TRBJ2-3; the D is unclear. The TCR was taken from an adult woman who had mild COVID-19 (a few samples of this study predate the infection). Cell type and time point are not known. CDR3 loop: CSASPLGISSTDTQYF. CDR3 DNA: TGCAGTGCTAGCCCCCTGGGGATTTCTAGCACAGATACGCAGTATTTT.